Below, 10 T cell receptor beta chains from the same sample are listed, as sequenced in a study of vaccination effects on CD4 cells after COVID-19. Clones were sequenced by immunoSEQ multiplex PCR, and TCRdb holds only the in-frame ones, with some missing. The repertoire includes about 20,000 clones, approximately 77% of them detected once, and around 19% sits in the top ten. Their antigens are not known. Ahead of sequencing, the ViraFEST assay grew antigen-specific CD4+ T cells using viral peptide pools. Once cultured for roughly nine days, the cells underwent separation to obtain CD4+ T cells. Vaccine recipients, nucleocapsid antibody negative, had no prior SARS-CoV-2 infection. Material: CD4+ T cells from PBMCs cultured with HCoV-NL63 spike peptides, obtained before COVID-19 vaccination. Receptors were obtained from a human donor who received a COVID-19 vaccine.

The V and J genes are TRBV3-1 (or the pseudogene TRBV3-2) and TRBJ2-5; D unresolved. This CDR3 spans 16 amino acids. V was pared by 1 base and J by 2 bases, with 14 bases between. Germline CDR1 LGHDT, CDR2 YNNKEL (reference sequence). In DNA, the CDR3 is TGTGCCAGCAGCCAAGTTCATAGGCGCGGACAAGAGACCCAGTACTTC. Protein sequence: CASSQVHRRGQETQYF.

V is TRBV19 and J is TRBJ2-7; 7 bases line up with TRBD1. The length of the CDR3 is 13 residues. Germline assignment: CDR1 LNHDA and CDR2 SQIVND (reference sequence). Germline trimming cut 5 bases from V and 6 bases from J; bases unmatched to any gene: 7. CDR3 coding DNA: TGTGCCAGTAGTGCGACAGGGATGGGCGAGCAGTACTTC. Translation gives CASSATGMGEQYF.

The J gene is TRBJ1-1, the V gene TRBV3-1 (or the pseudogene TRBV3-2), with D uncertain. CDR3 size: 13 residues. Germline V CDR1 and CDR2: LGHDT, YNNKEL (reference sequence). The germline V and J ends were trimmed by 3 bases and 4 bases, with 9 bases remaining between them. CDR3 residues: CASSQSSLTEAFF. The CDR3 DNA reads TGTGCCAGCAGCCAGTCAAGCCTCACTGAAGCTTTCTTT.

Comments on this clone: This same CDR3 is encoded by further DNA sequences in the sample. The chain couples TRBV30 to TRBJ1-5, with D unclear. V dropped 1 base and J dropped 0 bases, with 7 bases sitting between them. The germline V gene encodes CDR1 GTSNPN and CDR2 SVGIG (reference sequence). The CDR3 totals 14 residues. The CDR3 sequence: CAWSGGNSNQPQHF. As DNA, the CDR3 is TGTGCCTGGAGTGGAGGGAATAGCAATCAGCCCCAGCATTTT.

The V and J genes are TRBV19 and TRBJ2-7; D is perhaps TRBD2 (5 bases). The V end lost 5 bases, the J end lost 2 bases, and 22 bases lay between the germline ends. Germline V gives CDR1 LNHDA, CDR2 SQIVND (reference sequence). The CDR3 has 17 residues. CDR3 bases: TGTGCCAGTAGTCCAAGCGCCTCCAGACTACGAACCTACGAGCAGTACTTC. Translating gives CASSPSASRLRTYEQYF.

The chain has TRBV7-2 and TRBJ1-2; 7 bases match TRBD1. Germline assignment: CDR1 SGHTA and CDR2 FQGNSA. The CDR3 spans 14 residues. Trimming at V came to 5 bases and at J to 3 bases, leaving 6 bases not matched to a gene. The DNA of the CDR3 is TGTGCCAGCAGCCTTCGACAGGGAGACTATGGCTACACCTTC. Residues: CASSLRQGDYGYTF.

V is TRBV27 and J is TRBJ2-5; D is perhaps TRBD1 or TRBD2 (6 bases each). Germline CDR1 reads MNHEY; CDR2 reads SMNVEV (reference sequence). The CDR3 runs 15 residues. V was pared by 6 bases and J by 5 bases, with 19 bases between. CDR3 bases: TGTGCCAGCAGCTTTGGGAATAGGGGGAGGGAGACCCAGTACTTC. The encoded protein is CASSFGNRGRETQYF.

The chain uses TRBV28 and TRBJ1-6; D is ambiguous. Trimming left V 6 bases short and J 7 bases short, with 7 bases between. This CDR3 contains 12 residues. Germline loops: CDR1 MDHEN, CDR2 SYDVKM. CDR3 DNA: TGTGCCAGCAGGATAGCCAATTCACCCCTCCACTTT. This translates into CASRIANSPLHF.

This clone has a single count. The chain links TRBV24-1 to TRBJ2-5, with a possible D match to TRBD1 (6 bases). Germline CDR1 and CDR2: KGHDR and SFDVKD. V shed 0 bases and J shed 4 bases, with 14 bases lying between them. CDR3 length: 16 residues. CDR3 DNA: TGTGCCACCAGTGATTTGCCCAGGGGTGGCCCAGAGACCCAGTACTTC. It codes for CATSDLPRGGPETQYF.

The chain carries TRBV9 and TRBJ2-7, with a weak D call TRBD2 (6 bases). This CDR3 is 14 amino acids long. Trimming removed 0 bases at V and 6 bases at J, with 13 bases between. Germline V lookup: CDR1 SGDLS, CDR2 YYNGEE. The CDR3 DNA sequence: TGTGCCAGCAGCGTAGGGGGAGGATTTACCGAGCAGTACTTC. Its translation is CASSVGGGFTEQYF.